A selection of T cell receptor beta chains follows, all from one sample in a study of blood T cell repertoires in COVID-19. Profiled with immunoSEQ multiplex PCR; TCRdb holds only in-frame clones, not every one. The sample consists of 350,000 to 400,000 clones, more than 75% of them appearing once. What was sequenced was PBMCs or T cells enriched from blood (not recorded which). The receptors come from a woman aged 18 to 35 who had recovered from COVID-19. Each CDR3 is given with its conserved first and last residue. The order of the fields is clone size, J gene, D gene, V gene, CDR3 protein, CDR3 DNA. The D gene is left open where the match is weak. Not all rows give a size; the values are once, few, many and, for expanded clones, a class.

-	TRBJ1-6	-	TRBV3-1/TRBV3-2	CASSQDITGGRYSPLHF	TGTGCCAGCAGCCAAGACATAACAGGCGGCCGCTATTCACCCCTCCACTTT
once	TRBJ1-4	TRBD1	TRBV29-1	CSFRRGQVEKLFF	TGCAGCTTCCGCAGGGGGCAGGTTGAAAAACTGTTTTTT
once	TRBJ1-2	-	TRBV7-9	CASSPLHGGDGYTF	TGTGCCAGCAGCCCCTTGCACGGAGGGGATGGCTACACCTTC
-	TRBJ2-7	TRBD1	TRBV19	CASSIKRDRRYEQYF	TGTGCCAGTAGTATCAAAAGGGACAGGCGCTACGAGCAGTACTTC
-	TRBJ2-2	TRBD2	TRBV18	CASSPGLAGLTGELFF	TGTGCCAGCTCACCAGGACTAGCGGGACTCACCGGGGAGCTGTTTTTT
-	TRBJ1-1	TRBD1	TRBV6-2/TRBV6-3	CASSTPGTANTEAFF	TGTGCCAGCAGTACGCCCGGGACAGCCAACACTGAAGCTTTCTTT
-	TRBJ2-3	-	TRBV2	CASSDQGTDTQYF	TGTGCCAGCAGTGACCAGGGGACAGATACGCAGTATTTT
-	TRBJ2-1	TRBD2	TRBV7-3	CASSLTSGGSYNEQFF	TGTGCCAGCAGCTTAACTAGCGGGGGCTCCTACAATGAGCAGTTCTTC
-	TRBJ2-3	TRBD1	TRBV5-6	CASSPRVGTGDTQYF	TGTGCCAGCAGCCCCAGGGTGGGGACAGGAGATACGCAGTATTTT
-	TRBJ2-2	TRBD2	TRBV30	CASGLAGGTGELFF	TGTGCCTCCGGACTAGCGGGGGGAACCGGGGAGCTGTTTTTT
-	TRBJ1-3	-	TRBV11-1	CASSALTGSGNTIYF	TGTGCCAGCAGCGCCTTGACGGGCTCTGGAAACACCATATATTTT
-	TRBJ2-7	TRBD1	TRBV6-2/TRBV6-3	CASSSPGQGLPYEQYF	TGTGCCAGCAGCTCACCGGGACAGGGGCTACCCTACGAGCAGTACTTC
-	TRBJ1-4	-	TRBV10-3	CAISESRPATNEKLFF	TGTGCCATCAGTGAGTCGCGGCCCGCAACTAATGAAAAACTGTTTTTT
few	TRBJ2-7	-	TRBV6-5	CASSSDNYEQYF	TGTGCCAGCAGCTCCGACAACTACGAGCAGTACTTC
-	TRBJ1-2	-	TRBV7-9	CASSPGVGNYGYTF	TGTGCCAGCAGCCCAGGGGTGGGGAACTATGGCTACACCTTC
once	TRBJ2-1	-	TRBV5-5	CASSLLGQGGNEQFF	TGTGCCAGCAGCTTGCTCGGCCAGGGAGGCAATGAGCAGTTCTTC
-	TRBJ2-7	-	TRBV7-2	CASRLSGTYEQYF	TGTGCCAGCAGACTTAGCGGTACCTACGAGCAGTACTTC
-	TRBJ1-3	-	TRBV9	CASSPSLLSGNTIYF	TGTGCCAGCAGCCCCTCACTCCTCTCTGGAAACACCATATATTTT